Following are 17 T cell receptor beta chains from one sample sequenced in a study of T cell changes during pregnancy in multiple sclerosis. Generated by immunoSEQ multiplex PCR, the TCRdb table keeps only in-frame clones and is missing some. The sample has tens of thousands of clones; roughly 90% are singletons. Sequences were derived from peripheral blood, sampled in the first trimester of pregnancy. Receptor source: a female donor in good health, enrolled as a control in a pregnancy study.

This clone appeared a few times. Written as DNA, the CDR3 is TGTGCCAGCATTTTCACTCCGCACACCGGGGAGCTGTTTTTT. Its translation is CASIFTPHTGELFF. The V and J genes are TRBV28 and TRBJ2-2; the D is unclear. The CDR3 spans 14 residues. Germline V gene lookup returns CDR1 MDHEN and CDR2 SYDVKM. Trimming pared 7 bases from V and 3 bases from J, leaving 12 bases between.

The rearrangement joins TRBV4-3 to TRBJ1-4, with TRBD1 identical over 11 bases. The CDR3 loop spans 16 amino acids. V lost 1 base, J lost 6 bases, and 4 bases stayed unmatched. From germline, CDR1 is LGHNA and CDR2 YSLEER. The CDR3 protein is CASSQVRDRGDEKLFF. The CDR3 DNA reads as TGCGCCAGCAGCCAAGTTCGGGACAGGGGGGATGAAAAACTGTTTTTT.

This sequence joins TRBV14 and TRBJ2-7, with TRBD2 matching 15 bases. This CDR3 region has 17 residues. Germline lookup yields CDR1 SGHDN and CDR2 FVKESK. Germline trimming cut 4 bases from V and 4 bases from J; bases unmatched to any gene: 8. CDR3 amino acids: CASSPGLAGGSLYEQYF. CDR3 DNA: TGTGCCAGCAGCCCGGGACTAGCGGGAGGTTCCCTTTACGAGCAGTACTTC.

The chain employs TRBV28 and TRBJ2-3; D not resolved. This CDR3 is built from 16 residues. Trimming left V 7 bases short and J 4 bases short, with 21 bases between. Looked up from germline, CDR1 is MDHEN and CDR2 is SYDVKM. The CDR3 region has the DNA TGTGCCAGCACCCTTGCCAGTAGCTACGGGTCAGATACGCAGTATTTT. Its protein is CASTLASSYGSDTQYF. Together with reference TRBV28 and TRBJ2-3, the CDR3 gives the full variable domain: DVKVTQSSRYLVKRTGEKVFLECVQDMDHENMFWYRQDPGLGLRLIYFSYDVKMKEKGDIPEGYSVSREKKERFSLILESASTNQTSMYLCASTLASSYGSDTQYFGPGTRLTVL.

V is TRBV5-1 and J is TRBJ2-5; D gene unclear. Germline loops: CDR1 SGHRS, CDR2 YFSETQ. The V end lost 0 bases, the J end lost 2 bases, and 8 bases lay between the germline ends. The CDR3 totals 14 residues. The CDR3 nucleotides are TGCGCCAGCAGCTTGGAGCCTATACAAGAGACCCAGTACTTC. It specifies CASSLEPIQETQYF.

This chain joins TRBV2 and TRBJ2-3, with TRBD2 as a possible D gene (5 bases). The CDR3 extends over 14 amino acids. From germline, CDR1 is SNHLY and CDR2 FYNNEI. V was pared by 6 bases and J by 3 bases, with 13 bases between. CDR3 in amino acids: CASSQRSYTDTQYF. As DNA, the CDR3 is TGTGCCAGCAGCCAGCGGAGCTATACAGATACGCAGTATTTT.

The chain combines TRBV7-2 with TRBJ2-7; 11 bases line up with TRBD2. Losses at the gene ends were 4 bases for V and 4 bases for J; bases not matched to a gene: 3. The CDR3 consists of 14 residues. CDR1 is SGHTA, CDR2 FQGNSA, per germline. In DNA form, the CDR3 reads TGTGCCAGCAGCTCACGACTAGCGGGATACGAGCAGTACTTC. Protein: CASSSRLAGYEQYF.

This sequence joins TRBV28 and TRBJ2-7; D gene ambiguous. Per germline, CDR1 MDHEN and CDR2 SYDVKM. V was shortened by 7 bases and J by 0 bases, with 13 bases between the two germline ends. The CDR3 is made up of 14 amino acids. The CDR3 sequence is CASTPRSSSYEQYF. In nucleotides, the CDR3 is TGTGCCAGCACTCCGAGGTCGTCCTCCTACGAGCAGTACTTC.

The V and J genes are TRBV6-6 and TRBJ2-1; the match to TRBD2 covers 11 bases. Losses at the gene ends were 6 bases for V and 6 bases for J; bases not matched to a gene: 7. CDR3 length: 15 residues. The germline V gene has CDR1 MNHNY and CDR2 SVGAGI (reference sequence). CDR3 residues: CASREGLAGGNEQFF. The CDR3 coding sequence is TGTGCCAGCAGGGAGGGCCTAGCGGGAGGCAATGAGCAGTTCTTC.

The gene calls are TRBV7-2 and TRBJ1-4; D is unresolved. Trimming left V 5 bases short and J 10 bases short, with 20 bases between. The germline V gene has CDR1 SGHTA and CDR2 FQGNSA. The CDR3 is made up of 15 amino acids. This chain's CDR3 is CASSPRAQEGGKLFF. Written as DNA, the CDR3 is TGTGCCAGCAGCCCCCGAGCTCAAGAGGGTGGAAAACTGTTTTTT.

This chain connects TRBV13 to TRBJ2-1; 9 bases line up with TRBD2. After removal of 8 bases from V and 7 bases from J, the junction contained 12 bases not matched to a gene. Germline CDR1 is PRHDT and CDR2 is FYEKMQ (reference sequence). The CDR3 contains 15 residues. Here the CDR3 reads CASATGLARGNEQFF. CDR3 in DNA: TGTGCCAGCGCCACCGGACTAGCGCGAGGGAATGAGCAGTTCTTC.

This chain uses TRBV11-2 with TRBJ2-3; TRBD1 matches 8 bases. V was pared by 1 base and J by 5 bases, with 2 bases of the junction left unmatched. The CDR3 totals 14 residues. Germline V gene sequence: CDR1 SGHAT, CDR2 FQNNGV. The CDR3 DNA sequence: TGTGCCAGCAGCTTAGGACAGGGGATAGATACGCAGTATTTT. Translation: CASSLGQGIDTQYF.

The chain couples TRBV28 to TRBJ2-7; D might be TRBD2 (6 bases). Germline-derived CDR1 and CDR2 are MDHEN and SYDVKM. V gave up 8 bases and J gave up 0 bases, with 17 bases separating them. This CDR3 has 15 residues. The CDR3 sequence: CASSATAEGSYEQYF. CDR3 sequence (DNA): TGTGCCAGCTCGGCTACCGCGGAGGGCTCCTACGAGCAGTACTTC.

This rearrangement joins TRBV4-1 to TRBJ1-1, with D perhaps TRBD1 (6 bases). The length of the CDR3 is 16 residues. Trimming cost V 0 bases and J 5 bases, with 16 bases left between them. Germline assignment: CDR1 MGHRA and CDR2 YSYEKL. The CDR3 DNA reads as TGCGCCAGCAGCCAAGATGATCACAGGGCCAAGACTGAAGCTTTCTTT. Its protein product is CASSQDDHRAKTEAFF.

The rearrangement joins TRBV5-4 to TRBJ2-1, with TRBD2 matching over 8 bases. CDR3 length: 15 amino acids. Looked up from germline, CDR1 is SGHNT and CDR2 is YYREEE (reference sequence). V was pared by 4 bases and J by 3 bases, with 6 bases of the junction left unmatched. In nucleotides, the CDR3 is TGTGCCAGCAGCAAGAGTAGCGGGAACTACAATGAGCAGTTCTTC. Translation: CASSKSSGNYNEQFF.

This chain uses TRBV28 with TRBJ1-5; D is undetermined. V shed 7 bases and J shed 4 bases, with 14 bases lying between them. Germline CDR1 is MDHEN and CDR2 is SYDVKM. The CDR3 is made up of 14 amino acids. This CDR3 is CASTEQIWNQPQHF. CDR3 DNA sequence: TGTGCCAGCACCGAACAGATTTGGAATCAGCCCCAGCATTTT. The whole variable domain, filled in from reference TRBV28 and TRBJ1-5, reads DVKVTQSSRYLVKRTGEKVFLECVQDMDHENMFWYRQDPGLGLRLIYFSYDVKMKEKGDIPEGYSVSREKKERFSLILESASTNQTSMYLCASTEQIWNQPQHFGDGTRLSIL.

The chain uses TRBV2 and TRBJ1-2; 7 bases are a match to TRBD1. CDR3 length equals 14 residues. Per the germline V gene, CDR1 is SNHLY and CDR2 is FYNNEI. V lost 2 bases to trimming and J lost 1 base; unmatched junction nucleotides: 1. CDR3 bases: TGTGCCAGCAGTGAACAGGGGGTTAACTATGGCTACACCTTC. Translation gives CASSEQGVNYGYTF.